A selection of T cell receptor beta chains follows, all from one sample in a study of naive and memory T cell subsets. Each CDR3 protein gets one entry after TCRdb re-called the UMI-ligation and nested PCR reads with MiXCR. The sample has approximately 140,000 distinct CDR3 sequences; approximately 21% are singletons. The specimen was naive CD8+ T cells from blood. All receptors come from a human donor in good health. CDR3s include the opening cysteine and the closing phenylalanine or tryptophan. A D gene is named only where the DNA matches it firmly. Only some rows state a clone size, as once, few, many or a class for expanded clones.

len	abundance	v_gene	d_gene	j_gene	CDR3nt	CDR3aa
17	NA	TRBV20-1	TRBD1	TRBJ1-4	TGCAGTGCTAGGAGGGACAGGGACGGTAGTTATAATGAAAAACTGTTTTTT	CSARRDRDGSYNEKLFF
14	NA	TRBV28	NA	TRBJ1-3	TGTGCCAGCAGTTTAGAGGATAGTGGAAACACCATATATTTT	CASSLEDSGNTIYF
14	many	TRBV3-1	NA	TRBJ2-7	TGTGCCAGCAGCCTCCCGGACAGCACCTACGAGCAGTACTTC	CASSLPDSTYEQYF
14	NA	TRBV27	NA	TRBJ2-7	TGTGCCAGCAGTCTCGGGTCGGCTTGGGACGAGCAGTACTTC	CASSLGSAWDEQYF
13	few	TRBV28	NA	TRBJ2-1	TGTGCCAGCAACCCTAAGGAGAACAATGAGCAGTTCTTC	CASNPKENNEQFF
13	NA	TRBV14	NA	TRBJ1-1	TGTGCCAGCAGCCAAGGGTGGTGGGGTGAAGCTTTCTTT	CASSQGWWGEAFF
13	NA	TRBV7-6	NA	TRBJ2-1	TGTGCCAGCAGCTTAGACTCGGCCAATGAGCAGTTCTTC	CASSLDSANEQFF
13	NA	TRBV2	NA	TRBJ2-7	TGTGCCAGCAGTGAATTGCTCCGGGACCCCTCGTCCTTC	CASSELLRDPSSF
12	NA	TRBV6-2/TRBV6-3	NA	TRBJ1-2	TGTGCCAGCAGTTTCCCAGGTTATGGCTACACCTTC	CASSFPGYGYTF
15	NA	TRBV5-5	NA	TRBJ1-5	TGTGCCAGCACCCGGGAACGTTATAGCAATCAGCCCCAGCATTTT	CASTRERYSNQPQHF
15	few	TRBV4-3	NA	TRBJ1-5	TGCGCCAGCAGCCAAGAAGTCCCCTCGAATCAGCCCCAGCATTTT	CASSQEVPSNQPQHF
17	few	TRBV28	NA	TRBJ2-5	TGTGCCAGCAGCCGAAGGGGGACCGTGGCGGGGCAAGAGACCCAGTACTTC	CASSRRGTVAGQETQYF
14	NA	TRBV12-3/TRBV12-4	NA	TRBJ2-7	TGTGCCAGCAGCAAGCCCGGCCTGGAGGTCGAGCAGTACTTC	CASSKPGLEVEQYF
16	NA	TRBV28	NA	TRBJ2-1	TGTGCCAGCAGATCCCCGACTACCGGGACCTACAATGAGCAGTTCTTC	CASRSPTTGTYNEQFF
14	NA	TRBV10-3	TRBD1	TRBJ2-7	TGTGCCATCAGTGCCCGGGACAGTTCCTACGAGCAGTACTTC	CAISARDSSYEQYF
14	NA	TRBV29-1	NA	TRBJ2-7	TGCAGCGTTGATCCGGCCAGAGAATCCTACGAGCAGTACTTC	CSVDPARESYEQYF
11	NA	TRBV6-1	NA	TRBJ2-7	TGTGCCAGCATTCACGGCTACGAGCAGTACTTC	CASIHGYEQYF
15	NA	TRBV7-2	NA	TRBJ2-1	TGTGCCAGCAGCCAACGTTGGGGGGCGTACAATGAGCAGTTCTTC	CASSQRWGAYNEQFF
15	NA	TRBV15	NA	TRBJ2-1	TGTGCCACCAGCCGGTTGGCGGGAAGCACGAATGAGCAGTTCTTC	CATSRLAGSTNEQFF
14	few	TRBV7-9	NA	TRBJ1-2	TGTGCCAGCAGCACCCTGACAGGACCCTATGGCTACACCTTC	CASSTLTGPYGYTF
12	few	TRBV2	NA	TRBJ2-7	TGTGCCAGCATTGGGAGTTCGTACGAGCAGTACTTC	CASIGSSYEQYF
12	few	TRBV7-9	NA	TRBJ1-1	TGTGCCAGCAGCTTAGCTGGACTAGGAGCTTTCTTT	CASSLAGLGAFF
17	NA	TRBV28	TRBD1	TRBJ2-7	TGTGCCAGCAGTCTAAAAATCCGGGACAGGGGGAGCTACGAGCAGTACTTC	CASSLKIRDRGSYEQYF
14	few	TRBV28	NA	TRBJ1-4	TGTGCCAGCAGCTCCGGACATAACGTTGAAAAACTGTTTTTT	CASSSGHNVEKLFF
12	NA	TRBV28	NA	TRBJ2-1	TGTGCCAGCGGGGCCTCCTACAATGAGCAGTTCTTC	CASGASYNEQFF
14	few	TRBV4-1	NA	TRBJ2-5	TGCGCCAGCAGCCAAGGGCACAGCCAAGAGGCCCAGTACTTC	CASSQGHSQEAQYF
15	NA	TRBV28	NA	TRBJ2-7	TGTGCCAGCAGTTTTAACGGGGAAAACACCTACGAGCAGTACTTC	CASSFNGENTYEQYF
16	NA	TRBV7-6	TRBD1	TRBJ2-1	TGTGCCAGCAGCCCCGGGACAGTACTTATCTGGCATGAGCAGTTCTTC	CASSPGTVLIWHEQFF
16	few	TRBV4-1	NA	TRBJ2-1	TGCGCCAGCAGCCAAGACCTGGGAGGCTCCTACAATGAGCAGTTCTTC	CASSQDLGGSYNEQFF
16	few	TRBV28	NA	TRBJ2-3	TGTGCCAGCAGTTTATGGGGGCTGGGGGGCACAGATACGCAGTATTTT	CASSLWGLGGTDTQYF
15	few	TRBV27	NA	TRBJ2-7	TGTGCCAGCAGTCAACAGGGAGGGGGCGAGTACGTGCAGTACTTC	CASSQQGGGEYVQYF
15	NA	TRBV6-5	NA	TRBJ2-2	TGTGCCAGCAGTTACGTAGCAGATAACACCGGGGAGCTGTTTTTT	CASSYVADNTGELFF
15	NA	TRBV13	NA	TRBJ2-3	TGTGCCAGCAGCTTATTTTCTGGGGTCCCAGATACGCAGTATTTT	CASSLFSGVPDTQYF
15	few	TRBV28	NA	TRBJ1-5	TGTGCCAGCAGTTTAGAGGGGGGGTACAATCAGCCCCAGCATTTT	CASSLEGGYNQPQHF
13	NA	TRBV4-3	NA	TRBJ2-5	TGCGCCAGCAGCCAAGAGGGTGAAGAGACCCAGTACTTC	CASSQEGEETQYF
18	NA	TRBV12-3/TRBV12-4	TRBD2	TRBJ2-5	TGTGCCAGCAGTACAGGGACTAGCGGGAGGGCGGGGCAAGAGACCCAGTACTTC	CASSTGTSGRAGQETQYF
14	few	TRBV9	NA	TRBJ2-5	TGTGCCAGCAGCGTTGCGGGTACCCAAGAGACCCAGTACTTC	CASSVAGTQETQYF
14	few	TRBV11-2	NA	TRBJ1-5	TGTGCCAGCAGCTCAGTGGACAACTATCAGCCCCAGCATTTT	CASSSVDNYQPQHF
13	NA	TRBV12-3/TRBV12-4	NA	TRBJ1-5	TGTGCCAGCAATGATGATGGGGGAGGGCCCCAGCATTTT	CASNDDGGGPQHF
17	few	TRBV6-2/TRBV6-3	NA	TRBJ2-4	TGTGCCAGCAGTTACACCATCTCGGGGCTAGCCAAAAACATTCAGTACTTC	CASSYTISGLAKNIQYF
12	NA	TRBV20-1	NA	TRBJ1-1	TGCAGTGCTAGAACGGGGAACACTGAAGCTTTCTTT	CSARTGNTEAFF
13	many	TRBV7-9	NA	TRBJ1-2	TGTGCCAGCAGCTTAGGGACAGCCTATGGCTACACCTTC	CASSLGTAYGYTF
14	few	TRBV19	NA	TRBJ2-1	TGTGCCAGTAGTATCGGGGTTGGGTACAATGAGCAGTTCTTC	CASSIGVGYNEQFF
12	NA	TRBV7-9	NA	TRBJ1-1	TGTGCCAGCAGCTTACAAGAACTTGAAGCTTTCTTT	CASSLQELEAFF
16	few	TRBV5-1	TRBD2	TRBJ2-7	TGCGCCAGCAGCCCTAGCTGGACTAGCGCACCCTACGAGCAGTACTTC	CASSPSWTSAPYEQYF
16	NA	TRBV28	TRBD1	TRBJ2-7	TGTGCCAGCAGTCCAGCATCCTACAGGGGTTCTTACGAGCAGTACTTC	CASSPASYRGSYEQYF
15	NA	TRBV19	TRBD1	TRBJ1-2	TGTGCCAGTAGTCCCCGGGACAGGGCACCCTATGGCTACACCTTC	CASSPRDRAPYGYTF
12	NA	TRBV30	NA	TRBJ2-1	TGTGCCTGGAGTGTGGAGTTCGATGAGCAGTTCTTC	CAWSVEFDEQFF
14	NA	TRBV6-1	NA	TRBJ2-1	TGTGCCAGCAGTGAAGCCGGGGGTCTCAATGAGCAGTTCTTC	CASSEAGGLNEQFF
15	few	TRBV4-1	TRBD2	TRBJ2-5	TGCGCCAGCAGCCAGGCTAGCGGGAGCTGGGAGACCCAGTACTTC	CASSQASGSWETQYF
16	NA	TRBV12-3/TRBV12-4	TRBD2	TRBJ2-1	TGTGCCAGCAGTGCGTGGGGACTAGCGGGAGAAGATGAGCAGTTCTTC	CASSAWGLAGEDEQFF
22	few	TRBV28	TRBD2	TRBJ2-1	TGTGCCAGCAGTTACCCGGACAGGGGACTAGCGGGAGGAGCTACCTCCTACAATGAGCAGTTCTTC	CASSYPDRGLAGGATSYNEQFF
15	NA	TRBV19	NA	TRBJ2-1	TGTGTCAGTAGTATATACGGAGGCTCCTACAATGAGCAGTTCTTC	CVSSIYGGSYNEQFF
16	many	TRBV7-9	TRBD2	TRBJ2-7	TGTGCCAGCAGCGTTTCCACTAGCGGGAGGTCCTACGAGCAGTACTTC	CASSVSTSGRSYEQYF
14	few	TRBV11-2	TRBD1	TRBJ1-2	TGTGCCAGCAGCTTACTGACAGGGGCGTATGGCTACACCTTC	CASSLLTGAYGYTF
14	NA	TRBV27	NA	TRBJ2-2	TGTGCCAGCAGTTCCGACCAAACTACCGGGGAGCTGTTTTTT	CASSSDQTTGELFF
13	NA	TRBV5-6	NA	TRBJ2-1	TGTGCCAGCAGCTTGGCCTACCGGGACCGGGGGTTCTTC	CASSLAYRDRGFF
12	NA	TRBV7-2	NA	TRBJ2-7	TGTGCCAGCAGCTGGACAGATTACGAGCAGTACTTC	CASSWTDYEQYF
18	NA	TRBV29-1	TRBD2	TRBJ2-1	TGCAGCGTTGTGAGGCTACCCAGTCTAGCGGACTATTACAATGAGCAGTTCTTC	CSVVRLPSLADYYNEQFF